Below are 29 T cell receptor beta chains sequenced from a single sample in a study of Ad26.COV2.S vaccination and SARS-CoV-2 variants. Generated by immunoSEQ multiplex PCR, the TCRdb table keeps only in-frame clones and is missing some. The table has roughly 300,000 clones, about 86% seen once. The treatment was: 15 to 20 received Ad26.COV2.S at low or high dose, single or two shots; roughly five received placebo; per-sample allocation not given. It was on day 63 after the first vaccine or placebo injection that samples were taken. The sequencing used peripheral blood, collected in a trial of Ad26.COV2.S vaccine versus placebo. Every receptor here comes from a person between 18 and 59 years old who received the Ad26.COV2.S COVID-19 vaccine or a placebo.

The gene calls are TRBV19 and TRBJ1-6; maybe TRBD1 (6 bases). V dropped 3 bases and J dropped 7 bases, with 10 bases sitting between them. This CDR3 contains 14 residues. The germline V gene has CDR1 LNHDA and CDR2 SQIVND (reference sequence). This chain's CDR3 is CASSMGQSNSPLHF. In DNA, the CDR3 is TGTGCCAGTAGTATGGGACAATCCAATTCACCCCTCCACTTT.

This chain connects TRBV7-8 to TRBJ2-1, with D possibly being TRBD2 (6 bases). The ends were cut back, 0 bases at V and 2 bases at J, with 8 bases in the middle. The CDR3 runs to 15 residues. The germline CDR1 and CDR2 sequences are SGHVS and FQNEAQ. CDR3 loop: CASSLAGGPYNEQFF. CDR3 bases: TGTGCCAGCAGCTTAGCGGGGGGTCCCTACAATGAGCAGTTCTTC.

As DNA, the CDR3 is TGTGCCAGCAGCCCCAGTGCAGGGTCCCAGCCCCAGCATTTT. This sequence encodes CASSPSAGSQPQHF. J is TRBJ1-5 and V is TRBV9; possible D gene TRBD1, 5 bases. This CDR3 spans 14 amino acids. V was cut by 4 bases and J by 7 bases, with 15 bases left in between. In germline, CDR1 is SGDLS, CDR2 YYNGEE.

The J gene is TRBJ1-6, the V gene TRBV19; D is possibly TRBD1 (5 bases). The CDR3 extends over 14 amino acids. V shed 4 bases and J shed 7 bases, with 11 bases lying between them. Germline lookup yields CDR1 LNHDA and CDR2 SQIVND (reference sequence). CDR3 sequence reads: CASSTWGRNSPLHF. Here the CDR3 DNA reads TGTGCCAGTAGTACCTGGGGGAGGAATTCACCCCTCCACTTT.

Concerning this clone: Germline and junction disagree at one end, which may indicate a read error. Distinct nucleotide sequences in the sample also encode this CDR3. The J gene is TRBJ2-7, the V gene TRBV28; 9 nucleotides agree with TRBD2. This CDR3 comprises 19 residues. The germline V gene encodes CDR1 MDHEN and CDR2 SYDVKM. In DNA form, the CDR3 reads TGTGCCAGCAGTTTGACGTCCAGCCGACTAGCGGCTAGCTCCTACGAGCAGTACTTT. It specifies CASSLTSSRLAASSYEQYF.

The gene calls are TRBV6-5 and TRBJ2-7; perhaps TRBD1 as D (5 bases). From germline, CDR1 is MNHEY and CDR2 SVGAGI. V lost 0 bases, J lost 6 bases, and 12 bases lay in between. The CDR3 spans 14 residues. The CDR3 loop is CASSYSTEGSEQYF. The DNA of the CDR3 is TGTGCCAGCAGTTACTCGACAGAAGGCAGCGAGCAGTACTTC.

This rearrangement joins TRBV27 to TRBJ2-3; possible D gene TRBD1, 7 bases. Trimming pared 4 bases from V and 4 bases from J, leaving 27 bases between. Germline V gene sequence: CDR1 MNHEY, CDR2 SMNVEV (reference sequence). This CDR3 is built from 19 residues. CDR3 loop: CASSSTTGDWSRASDTQYF. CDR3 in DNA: TGTGCCAGCAGTTCCACTACAGGGGACTGGAGCAGGGCGTCAGATACGCAGTATTTT.

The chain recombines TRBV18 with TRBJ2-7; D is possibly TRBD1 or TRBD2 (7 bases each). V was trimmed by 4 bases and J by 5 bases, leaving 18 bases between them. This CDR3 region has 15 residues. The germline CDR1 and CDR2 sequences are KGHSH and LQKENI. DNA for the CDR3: TGTGCCAGCTCACTTATACAGGGAGGGGGCAACGAGCAGTACTTC. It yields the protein CASSLIQGGGNEQYF.

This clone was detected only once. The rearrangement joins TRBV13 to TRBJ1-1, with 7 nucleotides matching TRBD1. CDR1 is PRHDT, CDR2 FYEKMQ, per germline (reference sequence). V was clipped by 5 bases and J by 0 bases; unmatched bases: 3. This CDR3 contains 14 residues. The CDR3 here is CASSATGLNTEAFF. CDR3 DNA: TGTGCCAGCAGCGCGACAGGGTTGAACACTGAAGCTTTCTTT.

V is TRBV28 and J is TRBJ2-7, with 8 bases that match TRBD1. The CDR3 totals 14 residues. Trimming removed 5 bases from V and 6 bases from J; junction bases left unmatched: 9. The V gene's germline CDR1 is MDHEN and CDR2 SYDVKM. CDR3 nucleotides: TGTGCCAGCAGTCCTCGACAGGGGCTTAGCGAGCAGTACTTC. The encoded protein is CASSPRQGLSEQYF.

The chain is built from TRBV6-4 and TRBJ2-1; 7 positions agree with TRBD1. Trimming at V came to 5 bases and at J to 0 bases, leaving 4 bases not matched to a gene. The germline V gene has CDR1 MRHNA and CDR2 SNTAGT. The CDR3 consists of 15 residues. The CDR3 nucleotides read TGTGCCAGCAGTTCGACAGGGAACTCCTACAATGAGCAGTTCTTC. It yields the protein CASSSTGNSYNEQFF.

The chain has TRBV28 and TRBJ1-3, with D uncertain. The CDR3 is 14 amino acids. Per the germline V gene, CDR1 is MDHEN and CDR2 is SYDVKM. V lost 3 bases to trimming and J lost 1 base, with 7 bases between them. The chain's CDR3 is CASSFWGSGNTIYF. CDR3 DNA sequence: TGTGCCAGCAGTTTTTGGGGTTCTGGAAACACCATATATTTT.

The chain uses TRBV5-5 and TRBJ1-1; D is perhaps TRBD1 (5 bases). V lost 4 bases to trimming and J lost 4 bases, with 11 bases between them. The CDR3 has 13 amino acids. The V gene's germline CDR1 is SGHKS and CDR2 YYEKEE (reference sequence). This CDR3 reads CASSARQSTEAFF. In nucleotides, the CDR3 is TGTGCCAGCAGCGCTAGACAGTCCACTGAAGCTTTCTTT.

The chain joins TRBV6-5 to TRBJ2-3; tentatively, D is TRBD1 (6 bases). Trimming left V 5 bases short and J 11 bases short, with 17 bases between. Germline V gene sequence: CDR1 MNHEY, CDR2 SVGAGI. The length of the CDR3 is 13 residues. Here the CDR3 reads CASSQRLGAGQYF. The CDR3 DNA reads TGTGCCAGCAGTCAACGACTGGGGGCAGGGCAGTATTTT.

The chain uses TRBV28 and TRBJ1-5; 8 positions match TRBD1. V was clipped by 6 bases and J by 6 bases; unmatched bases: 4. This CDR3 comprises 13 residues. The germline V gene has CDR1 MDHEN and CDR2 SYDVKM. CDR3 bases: TGTGCCAGCAGAACAGGGGGGGGTCAGCCCCAGCATTTT. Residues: CASRTGGGQPQHF. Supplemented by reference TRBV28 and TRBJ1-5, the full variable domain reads DVKVTQSSRYLVKRTGEKVFLECVQDMDHENMFWYRQDPGLGLRLIYFSYDVKMKEKGDIPEGYSVSREKKERFSLILESASTNQTSMYLCASRTGGGQPQHFGDGTRLSIL.

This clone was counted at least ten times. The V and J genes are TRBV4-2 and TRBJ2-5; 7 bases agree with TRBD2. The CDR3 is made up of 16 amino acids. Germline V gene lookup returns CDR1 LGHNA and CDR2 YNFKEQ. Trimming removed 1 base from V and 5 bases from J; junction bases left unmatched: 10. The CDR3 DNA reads TGTGCCAGCAGCCAAGGCGATACGGGAGGTAGTGAGACCCAGTACTTC. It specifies CASSQGDTGGSETQYF.

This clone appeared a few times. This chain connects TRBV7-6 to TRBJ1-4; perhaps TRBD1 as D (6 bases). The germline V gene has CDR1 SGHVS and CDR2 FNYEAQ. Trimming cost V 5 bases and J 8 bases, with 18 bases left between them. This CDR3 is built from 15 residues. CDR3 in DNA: TGTGCCAGCAGCCCTCTGGCAGGGGATGGAGAAAAACTGTTTTTT. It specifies CASSPLAGDGEKLFF.

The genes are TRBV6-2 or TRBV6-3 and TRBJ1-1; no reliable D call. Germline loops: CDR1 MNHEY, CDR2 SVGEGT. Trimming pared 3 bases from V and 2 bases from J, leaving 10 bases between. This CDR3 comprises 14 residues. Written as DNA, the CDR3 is TGTGCCAGCAGTTATGTCCCGGCCAACACTGAAGCTTTCTTT. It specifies CASSYVPANTEAFF.

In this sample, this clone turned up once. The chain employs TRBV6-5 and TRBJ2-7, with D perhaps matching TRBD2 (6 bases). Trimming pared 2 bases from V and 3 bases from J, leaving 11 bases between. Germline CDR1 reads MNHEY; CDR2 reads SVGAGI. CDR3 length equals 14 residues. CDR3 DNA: TGTGCCAGCAGTTACGGAGGGCCTCACTACGAGCAGTACTTC. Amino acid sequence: CASSYGGPHYEQYF.

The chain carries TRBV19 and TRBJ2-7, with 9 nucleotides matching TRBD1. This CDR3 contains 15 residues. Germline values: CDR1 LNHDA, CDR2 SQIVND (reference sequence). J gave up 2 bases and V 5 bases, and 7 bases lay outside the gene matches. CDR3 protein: CASSDRDRETYEQYF. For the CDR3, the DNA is TGTGCCAGTAGTGACCGGGACAGGGAGACCTACGAGCAGTACTTC.

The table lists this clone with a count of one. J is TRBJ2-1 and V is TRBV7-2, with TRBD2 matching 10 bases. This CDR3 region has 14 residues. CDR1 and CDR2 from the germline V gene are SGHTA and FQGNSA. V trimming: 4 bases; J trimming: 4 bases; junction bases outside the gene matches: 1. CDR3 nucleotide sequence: TGTGCCAGCAGCTCTAGCGGGAGTTACAATGAGCAGTTCTTC. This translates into CASSSSGSYNEQFF. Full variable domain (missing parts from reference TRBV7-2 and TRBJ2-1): GAGVSQSPSNKVTEKGKDVELRCDPISGHTALYWYRQSLGQGLEFLIYFQGNSAPDKSGLPSDRFSAERTGGSVSTLTIQRTQQEDSAVYLCASSSSGSYNEQFFGPGTRLTVL.

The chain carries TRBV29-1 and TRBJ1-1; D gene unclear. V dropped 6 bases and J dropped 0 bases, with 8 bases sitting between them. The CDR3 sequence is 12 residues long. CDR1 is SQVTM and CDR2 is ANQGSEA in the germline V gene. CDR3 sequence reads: CSVGLMNTEAFF. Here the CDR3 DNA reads TGCAGCGTCGGCCTGATGAACACTGAAGCTTTCTTT.

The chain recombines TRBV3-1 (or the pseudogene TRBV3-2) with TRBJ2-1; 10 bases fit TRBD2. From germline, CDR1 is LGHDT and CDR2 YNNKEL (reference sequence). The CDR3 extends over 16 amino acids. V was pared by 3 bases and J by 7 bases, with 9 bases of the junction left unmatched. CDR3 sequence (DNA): TGTGCCAGCAGCCAGGTTAAGCGGGAGGGAAAAAATGAGCAGTTCTTC. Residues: CASSQVKREGKNEQFF.

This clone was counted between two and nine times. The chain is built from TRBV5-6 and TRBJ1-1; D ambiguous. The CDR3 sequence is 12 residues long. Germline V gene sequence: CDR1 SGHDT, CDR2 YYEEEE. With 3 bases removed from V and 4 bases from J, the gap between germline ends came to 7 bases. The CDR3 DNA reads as TGTGCCAGCAGCTCTTTCCTCACTGAAGCTTTCTTT. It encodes CASSSFLTEAFF.

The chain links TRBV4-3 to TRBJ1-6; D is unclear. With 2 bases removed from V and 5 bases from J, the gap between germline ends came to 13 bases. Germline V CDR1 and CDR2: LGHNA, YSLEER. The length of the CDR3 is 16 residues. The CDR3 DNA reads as TGCGCCAGCAGCCAACGGTCTGGAGGGAATAATTCACCCCTCCACTTT. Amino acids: CASSQRSGGNNSPLHF.

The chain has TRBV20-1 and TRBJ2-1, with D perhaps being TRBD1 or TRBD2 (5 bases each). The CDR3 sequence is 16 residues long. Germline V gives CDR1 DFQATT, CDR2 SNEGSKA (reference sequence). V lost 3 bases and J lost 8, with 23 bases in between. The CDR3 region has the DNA TGCAGTGCTAGTCCGTGGAATCGAGGGGATGGGGATGAGCAGTTCTTC. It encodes CSASPWNRGDGDEQFF.

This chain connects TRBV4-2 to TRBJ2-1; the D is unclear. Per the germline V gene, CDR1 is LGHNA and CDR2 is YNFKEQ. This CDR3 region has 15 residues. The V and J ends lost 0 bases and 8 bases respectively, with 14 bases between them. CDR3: CASSQEVRTPHEQFF. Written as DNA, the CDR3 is TGTGCCAGCAGCCAAGAGGTCCGGACCCCCCATGAGCAGTTCTTC.

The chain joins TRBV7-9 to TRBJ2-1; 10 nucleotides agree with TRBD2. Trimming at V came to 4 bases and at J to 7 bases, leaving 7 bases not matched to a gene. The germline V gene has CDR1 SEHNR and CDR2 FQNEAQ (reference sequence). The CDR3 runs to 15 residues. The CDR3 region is CASSSSSGSWNEQFF. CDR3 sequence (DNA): TGTGCCAGCAGCTCGTCTAGCGGGAGCTGGAATGAGCAGTTCTTC. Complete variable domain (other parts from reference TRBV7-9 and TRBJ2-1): DTGVSQNPRHKITKRGQNVTFRCDPISEHNRLYWYRQTLGQGPEFLTYFQNEAQLEKSRLLSDRFSAERPKGSFSTLEIQRTEQGDSAMYLCASSSSSGSWNEQFFGPGTRLTVL.

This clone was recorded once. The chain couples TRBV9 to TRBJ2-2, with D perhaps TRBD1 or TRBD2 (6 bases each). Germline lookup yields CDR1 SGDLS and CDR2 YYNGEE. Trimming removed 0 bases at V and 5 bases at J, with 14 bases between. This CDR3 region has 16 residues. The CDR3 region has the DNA TGTGCCAGCAGCGTAGCGGGGGCGGCGGAGACCGGGGAGCTGTTTTTT. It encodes CASSVAGAAETGELFF.